A selection of T cell receptor beta chains follows, all from one sample in a study of cytomegalovirus exposure and HLA in healthy donors. TCRdb's copy holds only in-frame clones and misses some; the assay was immunoSEQ multiplex PCR. Among 120,000 or so clones listed, around 74% were seen once. The sequencing sample was made of PBMCs. These receptors all stem from a man in his fifties or sixties in good health and CMV-seropositive. Each CDR3 is given with its conserved first and last residue. The D gene is left open where the match is weak. Not all rows give a size; the values are once, few, many and, for expanded clones, a class.

D gene	clone size	V gene	J gene	CDR3 protein	CDR3 DNA
TRBD2	few	TRBV4-2	TRBJ2-3	CASSQLAGGLTDTQYF	TGTGCCAGCAGCCAGTTAGCGGGGGGGCTCACAGATACGCAGTATTTT
TRBD2	once	TRBV6-5	TRBJ2-3	CASTINRGGTDTQYF	TGTGCCAGCACCATAAATCGGGGGGGCACAGATACGCAGTATTTT
TRBD1	NA	TRBV19	TRBJ1-4	CASSETRGPTNEKLFF	TGTGCCAGTAGCGAGACTAGGGGGCCAACTAATGAAAAACTGTTTTTT
NA	NA	TRBV18	TRBJ2-4	CASSRQGWGLAKNIQYF	TGTGCCAGCTCACGTCAGGGTTGGGGACTAGCCAAAAACATTCAGTACTTC
TRBD1	NA	TRBV9	TRBJ1-2	CASSVGDRVSGYTF	TGTGCCAGCAGCGTAGGGGACAGGGTGAGCGGCTACACCTTC
TRBD1	few	TRBV5-4	TRBJ1-4	CASSFVTGGNEKLFF	TGTGCCAGCAGCTTTGTCACAGGGGGTAATGAAAAACTGTTTTTT
TRBD2	NA	TRBV5-1	TRBJ2-1	CASSWTSGGSNEQFF	TGCGCCAGCAGCTGGACTAGCGGGGGGAGCAATGAGCAGTTCTTC
NA	NA	TRBV15	TRBJ1-5	CATSSLGRQPQHF	TGTGCCACCAGCAGCTTGGGGCGCCAGCCCCAGCATTTT
NA	NA	TRBV6-1	TRBJ1-1	CASRRHQNTEAFF	TGTGCCAGCAGGCGCCACCAGAACACTGAAGCTTTCTTT
TRBD1	NA	TRBV7-9	TRBJ1-1	CASITGGTEAFF	TGTGCCAGCATAACAGGGGGCACTGAAGCTTTCTTT
TRBD2	NA	TRBV2	TRBJ2-5	CASTRTGREETQYF	TGTGCCAGCACCCGGACTGGGAGGGAGGAGACCCAGTACTTC
TRBD1	NA	TRBV19	TRBJ1-1	CASSVPGQGGVRAGAFF	TGTGCCAGTAGCGTCCCGGGACAGGGGGGGGTAAGGGCTGGGGCTTTCTTT
NA	once	TRBV5-4	TRBJ2-7	CASSSAGAGRNEQYF	TGTGCCAGCAGCTCCGCTGGGGCAGGGCGGAACGAGCAGTACTTC
TRBD1	once	TRBV5-4	TRBJ1-2	CASRPTGGSYGYTF	TGTGCCAGCAGGCCGACAGGGGGCAGCTATGGCTACACCTTC
NA	NA	TRBV21-1	TRBJ2-1	CASSNGGGPSYNEQFF	TGTGCCAGCAGCAATGGGGGAGGGCCCTCCTACAATGAGCAGTTCTTC
NA	NA	TRBV9	TRBJ2-7	CASSVGAGAFSYEQYF	TGTGCCAGCAGCGTTGGGGCAGGGGCATTCTCCTACGAGCAGTACTTC
NA	NA	TRBV6-1	TRBJ1-1	CASSVGLLNTEAFF	TGTGCCAGCAGTGTCGGACTGTTGAACACTGAAGCTTTCTTT
NA	NA	TRBV2	TRBJ2-7	CASSVGRMTEQYF	TGTGCCAGCAGTGTCGGGAGAATGACCGAGCAGTACTTC
NA	NA	TRBV7-8	TRBJ1-2	CASSPTGGNDGYTF	TGTGCCAGCAGCCCGACGGGGGGCAACGATGGCTACACCTTC
TRBD1	NA	TRBV28	TRBJ2-7	CASTGGASYEQYF	TGTGCCAGTACAGGGGGCGCATCTTACGAGCAGTACTTC
TRBD2	NA	TRBV5-5	TRBJ2-7	CASSHAAGGIYEQYF	TGTGCCAGCAGCCACGCGGCGGGGGGCATCTACGAGCAGTACTTC
NA	NA	TRBV2	TRBJ2-1	CASMGSGYSYNEQFF	TGTGCCAGCATGGGTAGCGGATACTCCTACAATGAGCAGTTCTTC
TRBD1	NA	TRBV15	TRBJ1-1	CATSSEGASTEAFF	TGTGCCACCAGCAGTGAGGGGGCGAGCACTGAAGCTTTCTTT
TRBD2	NA	TRBV27	TRBJ2-7	CASSLIAGANYEQYF	TGTGCCAGCAGTTTAATAGCGGGAGCCAACTACGAGCAGTACTTC
TRBD2	NA	TRBV7-3	TRBJ2-1	CASSLASGGSYNEQFF	TGTGCCAGCAGCTTAGCGAGCGGGGGGAGCTACAATGAGCAGTTCTTC
NA	NA	TRBV4-1	TRBJ2-4	CASSQDRGGILAKNIQYF	TGCGCCAGCAGCCAAGATAGGGGGGGGATCCTAGCCAAAAACATTCAGTACTTC
NA	NA	TRBV9	TRBJ2-7	CASSVGPGGSYEQYF	TGTGCCAGCAGCGTAGGGCCGGGTGGGAGCTACGAGCAGTACTTC
NA	NA	TRBV6-4	TRBJ1-1	CASSTAMNTEAFF	TGTGCCAGCAGTACAGCCATGAACACTGAAGCTTTCTTT
TRBD1	NA	TRBV6-1	TRBJ1-2	CASSERAWDSLYGYTF	TGTGCCAGCAGTGAACGGGCCTGGGACAGCCTCTATGGCTACACCTTC
TRBD2	NA	TRBV7-9	TRBJ2-2	CASSLAGGRTGELFF	TGTGCCAGCAGCTTAGCGGGAGGGAGGACCGGGGAGCTGTTTTTT
NA	NA	TRBV5-6	TRBJ2-3	CASSLARRQGLDKDTQYF	TGTGCCAGCAGCTTAGCGAGGCGACAGGGACTGGATAAGGATACGCAGTATTTT
TRBD1	NA	TRBV10-3	TRBJ1-1	CAIRDRADTEAFF	TGTGCCATCAGGGACAGGGCTGACACTGAAGCTTTCTTT
TRBD2	NA	TRBV7-9	TRBJ2-5	CASSSYGLAGGPSEETQYF	TGTGCCAGCAGCTCCTACGGACTAGCGGGGGGGCCGTCGGAAGAGACCCAGTACTTC
NA	NA	TRBV19	TRBJ2-1	CASSMAPGGFPLHEQFF	TGTGCCAGTAGTATGGCCCCTGGCGGGTTCCCCCTGCATGAGCAGTTCTTC
TRBD1	NA	TRBV13	TRBJ2-1	CASSFFAGGGYNEQFF	TGTGCCAGCAGCTTTTTCGCAGGGGGCGGGTACAATGAGCAGTTCTTC
NA	NA	TRBV5-8	TRBJ1-6	CASSLGSYNSPLHF	TGTGCCAGCAGCTTGGGCAGCTATAATTCACCCCTCCACTTT
NA	NA	TRBV29-1	TRBJ1-1	CSVEDHGSGKSTEAFF	TGCAGCGTTGAAGATCACGGTTCGGGAAAGAGCACTGAGGCTTTCTTT
NA	NA	TRBV27	TRBJ2-7	CASSSTRFEGVYEQYF	TGTGCCAGCAGTTCGACACGCTTTGAAGGGGTATACGAGCAGTACTTC
NA	NA	TRBV7-8	TRBJ1-2	CASSPVDRTNYGYTF	TGTGCCAGCAGCCCCGTAGACAGGACCAACTATGGCTACACCTTC